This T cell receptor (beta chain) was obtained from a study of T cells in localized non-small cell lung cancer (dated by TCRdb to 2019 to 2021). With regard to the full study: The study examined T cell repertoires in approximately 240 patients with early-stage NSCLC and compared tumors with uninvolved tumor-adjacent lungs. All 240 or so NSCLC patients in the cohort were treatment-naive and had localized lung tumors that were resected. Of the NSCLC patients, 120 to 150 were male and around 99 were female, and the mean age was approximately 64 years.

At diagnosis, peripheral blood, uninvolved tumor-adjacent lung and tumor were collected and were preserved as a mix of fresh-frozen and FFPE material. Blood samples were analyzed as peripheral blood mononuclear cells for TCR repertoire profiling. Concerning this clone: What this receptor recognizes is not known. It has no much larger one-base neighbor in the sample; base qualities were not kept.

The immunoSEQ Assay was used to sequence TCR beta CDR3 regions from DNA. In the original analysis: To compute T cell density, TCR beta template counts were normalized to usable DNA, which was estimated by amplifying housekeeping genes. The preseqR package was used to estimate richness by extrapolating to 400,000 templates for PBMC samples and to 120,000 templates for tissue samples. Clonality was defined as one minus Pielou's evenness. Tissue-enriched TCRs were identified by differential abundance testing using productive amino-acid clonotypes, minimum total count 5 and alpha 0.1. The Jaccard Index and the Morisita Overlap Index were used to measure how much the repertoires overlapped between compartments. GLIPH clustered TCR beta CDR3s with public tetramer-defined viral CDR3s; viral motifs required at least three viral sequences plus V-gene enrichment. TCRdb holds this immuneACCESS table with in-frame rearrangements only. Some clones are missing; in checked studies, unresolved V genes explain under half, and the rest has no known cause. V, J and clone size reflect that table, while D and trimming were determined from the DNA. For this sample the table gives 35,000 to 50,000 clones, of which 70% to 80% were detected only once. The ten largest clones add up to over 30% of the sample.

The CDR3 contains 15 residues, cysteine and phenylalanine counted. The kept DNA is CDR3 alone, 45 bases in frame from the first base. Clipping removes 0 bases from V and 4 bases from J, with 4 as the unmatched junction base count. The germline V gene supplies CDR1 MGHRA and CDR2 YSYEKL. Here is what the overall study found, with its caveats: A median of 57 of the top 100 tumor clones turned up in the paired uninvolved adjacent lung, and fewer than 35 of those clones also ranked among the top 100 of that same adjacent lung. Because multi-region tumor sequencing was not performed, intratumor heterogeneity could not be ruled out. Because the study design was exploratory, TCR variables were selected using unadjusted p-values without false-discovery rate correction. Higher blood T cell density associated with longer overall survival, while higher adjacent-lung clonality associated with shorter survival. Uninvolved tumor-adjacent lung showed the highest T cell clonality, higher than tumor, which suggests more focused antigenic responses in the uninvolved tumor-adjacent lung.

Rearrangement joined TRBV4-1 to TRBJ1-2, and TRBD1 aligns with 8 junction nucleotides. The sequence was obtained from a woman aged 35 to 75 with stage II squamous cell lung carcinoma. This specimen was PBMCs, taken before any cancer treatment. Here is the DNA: TGCGCCAGCAGCCAAGATTGGACAGGGCTCTATGGCTACACCTTC. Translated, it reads CASSQDWTGLYGYTF.